This T cell receptor beta chain stems from a study of beta chain features in type 1 diabetes. Sorting that relied on CD45RO/CCR7/CD25/CD127/CD95/CD27 yielded CD4+ naive, central memory, regulatory and stem cell-like memory cells. Study-wide findings and caveats: Moderate yet significant TCRB CDR3 shortening was seen in Type 1 diabetes patients in all four CD4+ subsets. Type 1 diabetes patients had fewer VDJ junction insertions and more deletions.

The CDR3 consists of 12 residues. V dropped 3 bases and J dropped 4; count of bases not matched to a gene: 2. CDR1 is GTSNPN, CDR2 SVGIG, per germline (reference sequence). All of the isolated RNA was reverse transcribed, so expressed TCRB transcripts were sequenced. Clones were read by immunoSEQ multiplex PCR, and TCRdb kept only the in-frame ones, dropping some. The repertoire holds fewer than 300,000 clones, with around 20% as singletons. About this clone itself: Antigen specificity is unknown.

The sequence was obtained from a woman in her thirties or forties with type 1 diabetes. The rearrangement joins TRBV30 to TRBJ1-2, with 7 nucleotides matching TRBD1. Specimen: naive CD4+ T cells from blood. The CDR3 loop is CAWRDRRYGYTF. The CDR3 DNA is TGTGCCTGGAGGGACAGGCGCTATGGCTACACCTTC.